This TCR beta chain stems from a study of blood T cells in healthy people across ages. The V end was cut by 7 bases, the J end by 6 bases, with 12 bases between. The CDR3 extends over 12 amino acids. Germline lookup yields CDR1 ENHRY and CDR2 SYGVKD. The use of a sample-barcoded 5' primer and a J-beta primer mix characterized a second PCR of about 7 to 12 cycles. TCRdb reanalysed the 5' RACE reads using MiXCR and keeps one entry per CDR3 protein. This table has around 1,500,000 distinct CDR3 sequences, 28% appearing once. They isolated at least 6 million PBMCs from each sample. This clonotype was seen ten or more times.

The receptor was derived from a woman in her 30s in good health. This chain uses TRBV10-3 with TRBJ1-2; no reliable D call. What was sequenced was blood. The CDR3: CAIMGRDDGYTF. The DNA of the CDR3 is TGTGCCATCATGGGGAGGGATGATGGCTACACCTTC.